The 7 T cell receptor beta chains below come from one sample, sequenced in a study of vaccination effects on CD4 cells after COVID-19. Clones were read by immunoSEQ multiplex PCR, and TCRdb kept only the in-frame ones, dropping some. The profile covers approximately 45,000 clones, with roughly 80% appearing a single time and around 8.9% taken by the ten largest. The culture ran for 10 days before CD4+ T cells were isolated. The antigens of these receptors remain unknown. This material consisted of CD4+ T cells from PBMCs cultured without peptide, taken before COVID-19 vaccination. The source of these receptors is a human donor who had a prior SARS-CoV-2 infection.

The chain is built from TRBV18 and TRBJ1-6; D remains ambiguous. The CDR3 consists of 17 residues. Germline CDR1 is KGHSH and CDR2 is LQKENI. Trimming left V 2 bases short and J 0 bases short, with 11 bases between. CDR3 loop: CASSPFPGSSYNSPLHF. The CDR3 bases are TGTGCCAGCTCACCATTCCCAGGCAGCTCCTATAATTCACCCCTCCACTTT.

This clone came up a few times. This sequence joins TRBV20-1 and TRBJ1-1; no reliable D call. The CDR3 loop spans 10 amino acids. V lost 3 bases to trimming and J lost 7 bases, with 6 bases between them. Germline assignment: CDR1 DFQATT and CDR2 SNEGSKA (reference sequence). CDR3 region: CSARAVEAFF. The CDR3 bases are TGCAGTGCTAGGGCGGTTGAAGCTTTCTTT.

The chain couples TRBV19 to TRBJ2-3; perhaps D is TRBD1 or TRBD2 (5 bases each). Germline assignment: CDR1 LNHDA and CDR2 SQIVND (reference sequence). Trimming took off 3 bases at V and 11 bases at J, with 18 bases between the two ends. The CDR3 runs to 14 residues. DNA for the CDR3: TGTGCCAGTAGTATCACCGGGACGCCGAGCGGGCAGTATTTT. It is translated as CASSITGTPSGQYF.

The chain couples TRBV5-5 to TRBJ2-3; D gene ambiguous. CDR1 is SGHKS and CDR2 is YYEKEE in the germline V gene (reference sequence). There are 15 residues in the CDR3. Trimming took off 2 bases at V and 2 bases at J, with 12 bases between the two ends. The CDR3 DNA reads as TGTGCCAGCAGCTTTTTTGGGCTCAACACAGATACGCAGTATTTT. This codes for CASSFFGLNTDTQYF.

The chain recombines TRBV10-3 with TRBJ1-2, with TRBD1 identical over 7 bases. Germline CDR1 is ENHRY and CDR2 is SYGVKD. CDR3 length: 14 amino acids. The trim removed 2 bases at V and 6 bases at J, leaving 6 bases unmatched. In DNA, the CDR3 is TGTGCCATCAGTGAGACAGGGGAAGGGAATGGCTACACCTTC. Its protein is CAISETGEGNGYTF.

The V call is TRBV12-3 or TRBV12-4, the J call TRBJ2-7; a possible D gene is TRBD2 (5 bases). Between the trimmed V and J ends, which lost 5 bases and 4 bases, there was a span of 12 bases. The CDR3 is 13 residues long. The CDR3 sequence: CASSRLAGYEQYF. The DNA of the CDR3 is TGTGCCAGCAGTCGGCTTGCGGGTTACGAGCAGTACTTC.

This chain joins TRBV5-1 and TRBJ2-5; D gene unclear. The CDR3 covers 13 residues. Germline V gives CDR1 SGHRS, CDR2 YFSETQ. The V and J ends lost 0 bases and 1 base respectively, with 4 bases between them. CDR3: CASSLGLQETQYF. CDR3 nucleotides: TGCGCCAGCAGCTTGGGTCTCCAAGAGACCCAGTACTTC.